A single TCR beta chain is shown here with its context. This clonotype was picked up many times. It lacks a known antigen. No qualities accompany the bases; no much larger clone lies one base away. Amplification of TCR beta CDR3 regions was carried out from RNA transcripts. A first-round RT-PCR of the TCR CDR3 used the HTBI primer set with the Qiagen OneStep RT-PCR kit. A second multiplex PCR round built the libraries, followed by size selection and purification. The libraries were sequenced on an Illumina HiSeq2000 using paired-end 100 bp reads. Turning to the authors' computational methods: Raw data were processed with SOAPnuke, discarding reads with adapters, uncalled bases, mean Phred below 15, or no exact constant-primer or identifier match. COPE v1.2.5 was used to merge the high-quality paired reads, and each unique nucleotide sequence was defined as a clonotype. Clonotypes were aligned to IMGT TRBV, TRBD and TRBJ reference segments using MiTCR v1.1. The analysis included only V-J combinations with a frequency above 0.0001, which together covered 99% to 99.2% of the repertoires. A TCS score was defined as the ratio between F50 (clonal expansion) and ExV (chaos), using BLOSUM62-based TCRdist between CDR3 peptides within each V-J. Welch's t-statistics and random forest reduced fewer than 600 V-J features to 13, which were used in a naive Bayes classifier (R e1071). TCRdb reran the public reads through fastp at Q25 and MiXCR, keeping productive beta chains. Rows merge per CDR3 protein into single entries with the most common DNA and genes. The V and J calls and clone size are TCRdb's, not the authors'. The sample table holds a few hundred thousand distinct CDR3 sequences, of which 15% were seen once. Around a third of the sample is held by the ten biggest clonotypes.

The sample is drawn from a study of T cells in Graves' hyperthyroidism and ophthalmopathy (dated by TCRdb to between 2018 and 2021). Concerning the study at large: Peripheral blood samples were taken at initial diagnosis, before any treatment was given. TCR V-J signatures able to tell the groups apart were searched for in a discovery cohort of 100 patients, of whom 40 to 45 had Graves' ophthalmopathy and 55 to 65 had stable Graves' hyperthyroidism. Whether ophthalmopathy could be predicted prospectively was tested in an independent validation cohort made up of some 20 hyperthyroidism patients plus 17 patients who later progressed to ophthalmopathy. For training and testing, the 100 or so patients in the discovery cohort were randomly divided in a 7:3 ratio. In roughly six Graves' hyperthyroidism patients, the study also compared T-cell repertoires from thyroid tissue with T-cell repertoires from blood. Once sampling was done, hyperthyroidism patients were given methimazole at a starting dose of 30 mg daily, whereas ophthalmopathy patients were given high-dose intravenous methylprednisolone. The paper reports TCR Vbeta CDR3 sequencing of 140 or so peripheral blood samples: around 41 ophthalmopathy, about 75 hyperthyroidism and approximately 17 progressor patients.

Beyond this particular receptor, the publication reports: Ophthalmopathy was separated from stable hyperthyroidism by a 13 V-J signature model, with around 90% sensitivity and roughly 84% specificity obtained in cross-validation and 80%/75% obtained in testing. During validation, the model predicted progression to ophthalmopathy a median of approximately six months ahead of onset, with 70.59% sensitivity and 72.22% specificity. Sample size was not statistically predetermined, and blinding of investigators to group allocation was not performed. Most expanded thyroid clonotypes (frequency above 0.001) were also found in blood, which suggests that blood repertoires may mirror thyroid immune responses.

Stable Graves' hyperthyroidism was defined as no progression to ophthalmopathy during 18 months of follow-up. The hyperthyroidism patients were between 18 and 65 years old and newly diagnosed, with a disease duration of less than 2 months. The study excluded patients with uncontrolled infections, other autoimmune diseases, pregnancy or lactation. Diagnoses were based on clinical symptoms, serum thyroxine and TRAb, thyroid ultrasound and orbital computed tomography. Ficoll-Paque density gradient centrifugation was used to isolate PBMCs from under 11 ml of fresh peripheral blood. Total RNA was extracted with Trizol reagent, and quality was checked on an Agilent 2100 Bioanalyzer. Sequenced sample: blood. The receptor was derived from a woman between 25 and 40 years old with Graves' hyperthyroidism.

The nucleotides are TGTGCCAGCAACACTCTTGGGGTTGGGGACATTCAGTACTTC. It specifies CASNTLGVGDIQYF. The sequence links TRBV28 to TRBJ2-4, with an unclear D gene assignment. Trimming at the junction amounts to 7 bases on V and 8 bases on J, and the germline ends lie 18 bases apart. The germline V gene specifies MDHEN as CDR1 and SYDVKM as CDR2. Its CDR3 holds 14 amino acids, cysteine through phenylalanine. Here the CDR3 DNA is all that survives: 42 bases in frame from base 1.